The rows below give T cell receptor beta chains drawn from one sample of a study of shared clonotypes between healthy human individuals. The method was immunoSEQ multiplex PCR; TCRdb's version includes in-frame clones alone and lacks a portion of them. The sample lists 450,000 to 500,000 clones, about 85% occurring once. Sequencing was done on a sample of PBMCs. The receptors come from a woman in her 40s in good health. Some clones in this sample may be carry-over from other donors' samples. Each CDR3 is given without its conserved first and last residue.

>TRBV10-3|TRBJ2-5
AISVLDRGGQTQY
>TRBV7-9|TRBJ2-1
ASSRREYNEQF
>TRBV7-3|TRBJ2-5
ASSSGLAGRGRETQY
>TRBV6-1|TRBJ2-3
ASAQGGSLDTQY
>TRBV19|TRBJ1-2
ASNQRPGQAFGYT
>TRBV18|TRBJ2-7
ASSPRTSLGYEQY
>TRBV14|TRBJ2-5
ASSQVLGLGETQY
>TRBV27|TRBJ2-3
ASSSYERLSTDTQY
>TRBV29-1|TRBJ2-3
SVVAGPDTQY
>TRBV21-1|TRBJ2-2
ASSKGRGTGELF
>TRBV29-1|TRBJ2-2
SVDRNTGELF
>TRBV19|TRBJ2-6
ASRPLAGGLSGANVLT
>TRBV7-2|TRBJ1-2
ASSTTGFYGYT
>TRBV5-1|TRBJ1-3
ASSLAGVLSGNTIY
>TRBV30|TRBJ1-5
AWSVQGSQPQH
>TRBV19|TRBJ1-5
ASRYRGDNQPQH
>TRBV30|TRBJ2-3
AWRPYYSTDTQY
>TRBV27|TRBJ1-2
ASSPGQGTHGYT
>TRBV7-9|TRBJ2-1
ASSLRGPGEQF
>TRBV19|TRBJ1-5
AGRGGVISQPQH
>TRBV27|TRBJ1-1
ASRQQGPNTEAF
>TRBV20-1|TRBJ2-7
SARGAYEQY
>TRBV7-9|TRBJ2-5
ASSSPNGHLQETQY
>TRBV5-4|TRBJ2-7
ASSPNRGLVEQY
>TRBV30|NA
AWGNYEQY
>TRBV6-5|TRBJ2-7
ASSYSKVSYEQY
>TRBV19|TRBJ1-5
ASSIGGTAYNQPQH
>TRBV18|TRBJ2-2
ASSPTSPGELF
>TRBV9|TRBJ2-3
ASSVRGDSTDTQY
>TRBV30|TRBJ2-1
ACLAGAYNEQF
>TRBV4-2|TRBJ2-1
ASSQDSLAGEREQF
>TRBV2|TRBJ1-2
ASSERGRGNGYT
>TRBV9|TRBJ2-7
ASSVGGGFSYEQY
>TRBV2|TRBJ2-7
ASSEGGVRQY
>TRBV6-1|TRBJ1-2
ASGGTGPNYGYT
>TRBV19|TRBJ2-1
ASSKGREGNEQF
>TRBV10-2|TRBJ2-2
ASRDLAGGETNGELF